Shown below are 25 T cell receptor beta chains from a single sample sequenced in a study of T cell changes during pregnancy in multiple sclerosis. Profiled with immunoSEQ multiplex PCR; TCRdb holds only in-frame clones, not every one. Among under 45,000 clones, more than 90% were seen once, and the ten largest hold roughly 7.2%. Sample: CD8+ T cells from peripheral blood mononuclear cells, taken in the third trimester of pregnancy. The receptors derive from a female donor with multiple sclerosis, enrolled in a pregnancy study.

The rearrangement links TRBV30 to TRBJ1-2; 7 bases line up with TRBD1. Germline CDR1 GTSNPN, CDR2 SVGIG (reference sequence). This CDR3 comprises 13 residues. The V segment lost 0 bases and the J segment 6 bases; nucleotides outside the gene matches: 4. In DNA, the CDR3 is TGTGCCTGGAGTGTGGGGCAGGGGGATGGCTACACCTTC. Its protein product is CAWSVGQGDGYTF. Full variable domain (rest looked up from reference TRBV30 and TRBJ1-2): SQTIHQWPATLVQPVGSPLSLECTVEGTSNPNLYWYRQAAGRGLQLLFYSVGIGQISSEVPQNLSASRPQDRQFILSSKKLLLSDSGFYLCAWSVGQGDGYTFGSGTRLTVV.

The rearrangement uses TRBV19 and TRBJ2-2, with 10 bases that match TRBD2. The CDR3 totals 13 residues. CDR1 is LNHDA, CDR2 SQIVND, per germline (reference sequence). With V trimmed by 9 bases and J by 6 bases, 4 bases remained unmatched. The CDR3, as DNA: TGTGCCAGCGGACTAGCGGTCCCCGGGGAGCTGTTTTTT. This sequence encodes CASGLAVPGELFF.

The chain has TRBV10-3 and TRBJ2-1; 12 positions match TRBD2. Germline CDR1 is ENHRY and CDR2 is SYGVKD. With V trimmed by 5 bases and J by 5 bases, 7 bases remained unmatched. The CDR3 is made up of 16 amino acids. CDR3 nucleotide sequence: TGTGCCATCAGTCAGCCACTAGCGGGGGGCGACAATGAGCAGTTCTTC. Residues: CAISQPLAGGDNEQFF.

This chain joins TRBV30 and TRBJ1-6; perhaps TRBD1 as D (5 bases). The CDR3 contains 15 residues. Trimming left V 2 bases short and J 6 bases short, with 14 bases between. The germline V gene encodes CDR1 GTSNPN and CDR2 SVGIG (reference sequence). CDR3 nucleotides: TGTGCCTGGAGTATACCCCGACAGCTTAATTCACCCCTCCACTTT. It specifies CAWSIPRQLNSPLHF.

The rearrangement links TRBV13 to TRBJ2-7, with TRBD1 as a possible D gene (5 bases). Per germline, CDR1 PRHDT and CDR2 FYEKMQ (reference sequence). The CDR3 loop spans 13 amino acids. Trimming took 9 bases from V and 3 from J, leaving 15 bases between them. The CDR3 is CASRSGLVYEQYF. In DNA, the CDR3 is TGTGCCAGTCGGTCAGGGTTGGTCTACGAGCAGTACTTC.

This rearrangement joins TRBV7-2 to TRBJ1-2; 9 bases are a match to TRBD1. Per the germline V gene, CDR1 is SGHTA and CDR2 is FQGNSA. This CDR3 has 15 amino acids. The ends lost 5 bases at V and 4 bases at J; junction bases unmatched: 8. In DNA, the CDR3 is TGTGCCAGCAGCCCCTCCGGGACAGGGAGCTATGGCTACACCTTC. Translation gives CASSPSGTGSYGYTF.

The V and J genes are TRBV9 and TRBJ1-3; D not certain. Trimming stripped 5 bases from V and 0 bases from J, with 6 bases between. CDR3 length: 13 residues. Germline V gives CDR1 SGDLS, CDR2 YYNGEE. CDR3 sequence reads: CASRSISGNTIYF. The DNA of the CDR3 is TGTGCCAGCAGGAGCATCTCTGGAAACACCATATATTTT.

The chain is built from TRBV30 and TRBJ2-3, with D possibly being TRBD2 (5 bases). Germline-derived CDR1 and CDR2 are GTSNPN and SVGIG (reference sequence). V dropped 0 bases and J dropped 4 bases, with 14 bases sitting between them. The CDR3 covers 15 residues. The CDR3 loop is CAWSVGGSQADTQYF. CDR3 nucleotide sequence: TGTGCCTGGAGTGTGGGTGGGAGCCAGGCAGATACGCAGTATTTT.

This clone showed up just once. The chain uses TRBV7-9 and TRBJ2-5; D is perhaps TRBD1 (6 bases). The CDR3 runs to 15 residues. In germline, CDR1 is SEHNR, CDR2 FQNEAQ (reference sequence). Deletions cut 4 bases from V and 2 bases from J, with 14 bases between. The CDR3 here is CASSSLQGGQETQYF. The CDR3 DNA reads TGTGCCAGCAGCTCATTACAGGGCGGGCAAGAGACCCAGTACTTC.

The chain is built from TRBV27 and TRBJ2-1; TRBD2 matches 8 bases. Germline V gene lookup returns CDR1 MNHEY and CDR2 SMNVEV (reference sequence). This CDR3 contains 16 residues. With V trimmed by 1 base and J by 1 base, 3 bases remained unmatched. The CDR3 sequence: CASSLLGLESYNEQFF. Here the CDR3 DNA reads TGTGCCAGCAGTTTATTGGGACTAGAATCCTACAATGAGCAGTTCTTC.

This chain joins TRBV5-4 and TRBJ1-2, with D maybe TRBD1 (6 bases). Germline-derived CDR1 and CDR2 are SGHNT and YYREEE (reference sequence). V was cut by 0 bases and J by 3 bases, with 18 bases left in between. The length of the CDR3 is 17 residues. The CDR3 sequence: CASSLGSAVDRHYGYTF. DNA for the CDR3: TGTGCCAGCAGCTTGGGTTCAGCGGTGGACAGACACTATGGCTACACCTTC.

The V and J genes are TRBV29-1 and TRBJ1-1, with D possibly TRBD1 on 6 matching bases. This CDR3 comprises 11 residues. CDR1 and CDR2 (germline): SQVTM, ANQGSEA. The ends were cut back, 6 bases at V and 11 bases at J, with 16 bases in the middle. CDR3 sequence: CSVATGLGAFF. The DNA of the CDR3 is TGCAGCGTGGCTACAGGGCTGGGCGCTTTCTTT.

The V gene is TRBV7-3, the J gene TRBJ2-7, with 13 nucleotides matching TRBD2. This CDR3 region has 16 residues. CDR1 is SGHTA and CDR2 is FQGTGA in the germline V gene. The ends lost 5 bases at V and 4 bases at J; junction bases unmatched: 8. The CDR3 region has the DNA TGTGCCAGCAGCATACCGACTAGCGGGGGGTCGTACGAGCAGTACTTC. Translation: CASSIPTSGGSYEQYF. Together with reference TRBV7-3 and TRBJ2-7, the CDR3 gives the full variable domain: GAGVSQTPSNKVTEKGKYVELRCDPISGHTALYWYRQSLGQGPEFLIYFQGTGAADDSGLPNDRFFAVRPEGSVSTLKIQRTERGDSAVYLCASSIPTSGGSYEQYFGPGTRLTVT.

This chain uses TRBV15 with TRBJ2-7; D might be TRBD1 (5 bases). V lost 5 bases and J 3 bases, leaving 11 bases between the germline ends. CDR1 and CDR2 from the germline V gene are LNHNV and YYDKDF (reference sequence). The CDR3 is made up of 13 amino acids. The CDR3 DNA follows: TGTGCCACCAGCTCGGAAGGGGACTACGAGCAGTACTTC. Amino acid sequence: CATSSEGDYEQYF. The full variable domain, completed using reference TRBV15 and TRBJ2-7, is DAMVIQNPRYQVTQFGKPVTLSCSQTLNHNVMYWYQQKSSQAPKLLFHYYDKDFNNEADTPDNFQSRRPNTSFCFLDIRSPGLGDTAMYLCATSSEGDYEQYFGPGTRLTVT.

The gene calls are TRBV7-8 and TRBJ1-6; a weak D match, TRBD1 (6 bases). Looked up from germline, CDR1 is SGHVS and CDR2 is FQNEAQ. V lost 1 base and J 11 bases, leaving 21 bases between the germline ends. This CDR3 has 17 residues. The CDR3, as DNA: TGTGCCAGCAGCTTAGGTGGGGGCGGGCTGATTTTGGCACCCCTCCACTTT. It encodes CASSLGGGGLILAPLHF. Supplemented by reference TRBV7-8 and TRBJ1-6, the full variable domain reads GAGVSQSPRYKVAKRGQDVALRCDPISGHVSLFWYQQALGQGPEFLTYFQNEAQLDKSGLPSDRFFAERPEGSVSTLKIQRTQQEDSAVYLCASSLGGGGLILAPLHFGNGTRLTVT.

This chain links TRBV5-5 with TRBJ1-2; no definite D call. Germline V lookup: CDR1 SGHKS, CDR2 YYEKEE (reference sequence). With 0 bases removed from V and 4 bases from J, the gap between germline ends came to 7 bases. The CDR3 has 13 amino acids. The CDR3 sequence is CASSLDLSYGYTF. The CDR3 DNA reads TGTGCCAGCAGCTTGGATTTGAGCTATGGCTACACCTTC.

V and J are TRBV15 and TRBJ2-7, with 9 bases matching TRBD2. The germline gives CDR1 LNHNV, CDR2 YYDKDF (reference sequence). The CDR3 is 16 residues long. V trimming: 1 base; J trimming: 4 bases; junction bases outside the gene matches: 8. The CDR3 DNA follows: TGTGCCACCAGCAGAGGCCCCCTGACTAGCGGATACGAGCAGTACTTC. Its translation: CATSRGPLTSGYEQYF.

This chain links TRBV28 with TRBJ2-7, with D perhaps TRBD2 (7 bases). Germline V CDR1 and CDR2: MDHEN, SYDVKM. V shed 7 bases and J shed 6 bases, with 19 bases lying between them. This CDR3 comprises 14 residues. Written as DNA, the CDR3 is TGTGCCAGCACCGAAGGGGGGGAGGCCCTCGAGCAGTACTTC. This codes for CASTEGGEALEQYF.

The chain employs TRBV7-2 and TRBJ1-6; TRBD1 might be the D (5 bases). Germline CDR1 is SGHTA and CDR2 is FQGNSA. The CDR3 totals 12 residues. V was shortened by 3 bases and J by 10 bases, with 7 bases between the two germline ends. The CDR3 DNA reads as TGTGCCAGCAGCTTGGGGGGATCACCCCTCCACTTT. It specifies CASSLGGSPLHF.

V gene TRBV5-8 combines with J gene TRBJ1-2, with TRBD1 as a possible D gene (6 bases). Trimming left V 0 bases short and J 4 bases short, with 13 bases between. This CDR3 has 15 residues. CDR1 is SGHTS, CDR2 YDEGEE, per germline. This CDR3 is CASSLAPDRFYGYTF. The CDR3 DNA is TGTGCCAGCAGCTTGGCCCCGGACAGATTCTATGGCTACACCTTC.

The chain couples TRBV5-5 to TRBJ2-3; 7 bases fit TRBD1. Germline V CDR1 and CDR2: SGHKS, YYEKEE (reference sequence). V was pared by 3 bases and J by 0 bases, with 1 base of the junction left unmatched. The CDR3 spans 14 residues. The CDR3 DNA reads TGTGCCAGCAGCTCGACAGGGAGCACAGATACGCAGTATTTT. Amino acids: CASSSTGSTDTQYF.

The chain employs TRBV7-6 and TRBJ2-3; 11 bases match TRBD2. Trimming cost V 6 bases and J 0 bases; bases outside gene matches: 2. Germline V gene lookup returns CDR1 SGHVS and CDR2 FNYEAQ. This CDR3 contains 15 residues. CDR3 DNA: TGTGCCAGCAGTCGACTAGCGGGGAGCACAGATACGCAGTATTTT. Its protein product is CASSRLAGSTDTQYF.

This clone was found once. This sequence joins TRBV5-1 and TRBJ2-1, with TRBD1 matching 9 bases. The germline V gene has CDR1 SGHRS and CDR2 YFSETQ. The CDR3 has 17 amino acids. The V and J ends lost 4 bases and 9 bases, in that order; junction bases with no gene match: 17. The CDR3 region has the DNA TGCGCCAGCAGCCTAGACAGGGGGAGGCTAGCCTTGGGTGAGCAGTTCTTC. This encodes CASSLDRGRLALGEQFF.

This clone was counted at least ten times. This CDR3 reads CASSESGTSTDTQYF. The CDR3 DNA reads TGTGCCAGCAGTGAAAGCGGGACTAGCACAGATACGCAGTATTTT. The chain employs TRBV6-4 and TRBJ2-3; 7 bases map to TRBD2. Germline assignment: CDR1 MRHNA and CDR2 SNTAGT. The CDR3 runs 15 residues. Germline trimming cut 3 bases from V and 0 bases from J; bases unmatched to any gene: 3.

This clone was counted only a few times. The chain links TRBV27 to TRBJ1-1, with a weak D call TRBD1 (6 bases). The V and J ends lost 2 bases and 11 bases respectively, with 15 bases between them. Germline V gene lookup returns CDR1 MNHEY and CDR2 SMNVEV (reference sequence). The CDR3 is 13 amino acids. CDR3 sequence reads: CASSLALGQGAFF. CDR3 DNA: TGTGCCAGCAGTTTAGCACTGGGCCAGGGGGCTTTCTTT.